The next 32 T cell receptor beta chains were all read from a single sample in a study of blood T cell repertoires in COVID-19. Generated by immunoSEQ multiplex PCR, the TCRdb table keeps only in-frame clones and is missing some. The sample holds 100,000 to 150,000 clones, about 88% seen once. The material sequenced was PBMCs or T cells enriched from blood (not recorded which). The receptors derive from a middle-aged man with acute COVID-19.

The chain combines TRBV28 with TRBJ2-7, with 8 bases identical to TRBD1. Trimming at V came to 6 bases and at J to 3 bases, leaving 7 bases not matched to a gene. The V gene's germline CDR1 is MDHEN and CDR2 SYDVKM. The CDR3 has 14 residues. DNA for the CDR3: TGTGCCAGCAGCCTCCCGGGACAGGTCTACGAGCAGTACTTC. This translates into CASSLPGQVYEQYF.

The V call is TRBV28, the J call TRBJ1-5; D gene unclear. CDR1 and CDR2 (germline): MDHEN, SYDVKM. V gave up 5 bases and J gave up 5 bases, with 16 bases separating them. This CDR3 spans 15 amino acids. CDR3 DNA sequence: TGTGCCAGCAGTCTCCCCTTGGGCCAGGATCAGCCCCAGCATTTT. Its translation: CASSLPLGQDQPQHF.

The chain recombines TRBV18 with TRBJ2-5; TRBD1 matches 10 bases. V dropped 4 bases and J dropped 3; count of bases not matched to a gene: 14. This CDR3 has 18 residues. Germline values: CDR1 KGHSH, CDR2 LQKENI. Here the CDR3 DNA reads TGTGCCAGCTCACGGCCGGGACAGGGGCCTCCTGGGGAAGAGACCCAGTACTTC. Translating gives CASSRPGQGPPGEETQYF.

The rearrangement joins TRBV19 to TRBJ1-5, with 11 bases lining up with TRBD1. J was trimmed by 5 bases and V by 5 bases; bases with no gene match: 5. Germline-derived CDR1 and CDR2 are LNHDA and SQIVND (reference sequence). The CDR3 contains 15 residues. DNA of the CDR3: TGTGCCAGTAGTGGCCGGACAGGGGGCCATCAGCCCCAGCATTTT. It codes for CASSGRTGGHQPQHF.

This clone came up a few times. J is TRBJ1-6 and V is TRBV7-9; no clear D. The CDR3 covers 13 residues. With 2 bases removed from V and 7 bases from J, the gap between germline ends came to 6 bases. Germline-derived CDR1 and CDR2 are SEHNR and FQNEAQ (reference sequence). CDR3 DNA sequence: TGTGCCAGCAGCTTATTAGTGAATTCACCCCTCCACTTT. Translated: CASSLLVNSPLHF. Looking up the rest from reference TRBV7-9 and TRBJ1-6 gives the full variable domain: DTGVSQNPRHKITKRGQNVTFRCDPISEHNRLYWYRQTLGQGPEFLTYFQNEAQLEKSRLLSDRFSAERPKGSFSTLEIQRTEQGDSAMYLCASSLLVNSPLHFGNGTRLTVT.

This clone turned up a few times. The CDR3 sequence is CATSDSTGGAGGYTF. Here the CDR3 DNA reads TGTGCCACCAGTGATTCTACAGGGGGCGCAGGTGGCTACACCTTC. The chain is built from TRBV24-1 and TRBJ1-2, with 9 bases lining up with TRBD1. CDR1 KGHDR and CDR2 SFDVKD come from the germline V gene. V dropped 2 bases and J dropped 7; count of bases not matched to a gene: 7. The CDR3 runs 15 residues.

This clone came up once. V is TRBV5-6 and J is TRBJ2-7; D perhaps matches TRBD1 (5 bases). The CDR3 sequence is 15 residues long. CDR1 is SGHDT, CDR2 YYEEEE, per germline. The germline V and J ends were trimmed by 1 base and 5 bases, with 16 bases remaining between them. The CDR3 DNA reads as TGTGCCAGCAGCTTGACCCTAACAGGTCGGGACGAGCAGTACTTC. This translates into CASSLTLTGRDEQYF.

The chain employs TRBV24-1 and TRBJ2-1, with TRBD2 as a possible D gene (6 bases). Germline CDR1 reads KGHDR; CDR2 reads SFDVKD. The ends were cut back, 3 bases at V and 15 bases at J, with 14 bases in the middle. The CDR3 is 12 amino acids. The CDR3 region is CATSDRDFPLFF. In DNA form, the CDR3 reads TGTGCCACCAGTGATCGGGACTTCCCGCTGTTCTTC.

The rearrangement links TRBV6-5 to TRBJ1-1, with D possibly matching TRBD1 (6 bases). This CDR3 is 13 amino acids long. Trimming cost V 6 bases and J 3 bases, with 11 bases left between them. Germline V gene data show CDR1 as MNHEY and CDR2 as SVGAGI. The CDR3 protein is CASRSKGDTEAFF. The CDR3 DNA sequence: TGTGCCAGCAGGTCCAAGGGGGACACTGAAGCTTTCTTT.

The CDR3 loop is CASSPRGSFPYEQYF. CDR3 sequence (DNA): TGTGCCAGCAGCCCCCGGGGTAGCTTCCCCTACGAGCAGTACTTC. The chain carries TRBV9 and TRBJ2-7, with a tentative D call TRBD2 (5 bases). The CDR3 consists of 15 residues. Trimming shortened V by 4 bases and J by 2 bases, and 16 bases separated the two germline ends. Per germline, CDR1 SGDLS and CDR2 YYNGEE. Looking up the rest from reference TRBV9 and TRBJ2-7 gives the full variable domain: DSGVTQTPKHLITATGQRVTLRCSPRSGDLSVYWYQQSLDQGLQFLIQYYNGEERAKGNILERFSAQQFPDLHSELNLSSLELGDSALYFCASSPRGSFPYEQYFGPGTRLTVT.

On this clone itself: It is unclear where the CDR3 begins or ends on the DNA, so no DNA is shown, and the CDR3 is as TCRdb lists it. V usage is TRBV1 and J usage is TRBJ1-6; TRBD1, the D gene given by the table, was not confirmed from the DNA. TRBV1 represents a pseudogene. Termini included, the CDR3 measures 20 amino acids. The CDR3 here is CTSSHHKWGQGNGEDSPLHF.

The chain joins TRBV5-1 to TRBJ2-1; D possibly corresponds to TRBD1 (6 bases). The CDR3 totals 12 residues. The germline gives CDR1 SGHRS, CDR2 YFSETQ. V lost 0 bases, J lost 9 bases, and 7 bases lay in between. This chain's CDR3 is CASSLVGGEQFF. As DNA, the CDR3 is TGCGCCAGCAGCTTGGTAGGGGGTGAGCAGTTCTTC.

The chain has TRBV28 and TRBJ2-7; 11 bases are shared with TRBD1. There are 13 residues in the CDR3. The V gene's germline CDR1 is MDHEN and CDR2 SYDVKM. With V trimmed by 4 bases and J by 6 bases, 2 bases remained unmatched. Here the CDR3 DNA reads TGTGCCAGCAGTTCCGGGACAGGGGGCGAGCAGTACTTC. The encoded protein is CASSSGTGGEQYF.

The rearrangement joins TRBV2 to TRBJ2-7, with 9 bases fitting TRBD1. The CDR3 runs 14 residues. Germline CDR1 reads SNHLY; CDR2 reads FYNNEI. The J segment lost 4 bases and the V segment lost 6 bases, leaving 7 bases of the junction unmatched. The CDR3 DNA reads TGTGCCAGCAGCCTCACAGGGGGCGGATACGAGCAGTACTTC. It specifies CASSLTGGGYEQYF. Based on the CDR3 plus reference TRBV2 and TRBJ2-7, the full variable domain is EPEVTQTPSHQVTQMGQEVILRCVPISNHLYFYWYRQILGQKVEFLVSFYNNEISEKSEIFDDQFSVERPDGSNFTLKIRSTKLEDSAMYFCASSLTGGGYEQYFGPGTRLTVT.

This chain links TRBV5-8 with TRBJ1-1; 9 nucleotides match TRBD1. The ends lost 4 bases at V and 5 bases at J; junction bases unmatched: 9. Germline values: CDR1 SGHTS, CDR2 YDEGEE. This CDR3 region has 15 residues. The CDR3 loop reads CASSAGQGRRTEAFF. As DNA, the CDR3 is TGTGCCAGCAGCGCTGGACAGGGGAGGAGGACTGAAGCTTTCTTT. Full variable domain (missing parts from reference TRBV5-8 and TRBJ1-1): EAGVTQSPTHLIKTRGQQATLRCSPISGHTSVYWYQQALGLGLQFLLWYDEGEERNRGNFPPRFSGRQFPNYSSELNVNALELEDSALYLCASSAGQGRRTEAFFGQGTRLTVV.

The chain carries TRBV21-1 and TRBJ1-5; the table's D gene call, TRBD1, was not cross checked with the DNA. TRBV21-1 is classified as a pseudogene. The CDR3 loop spans 16 amino acids. In DNA, the CDR3 is TGTGCCAGCAGCAAAGAGGGGCCACTAAGCAATCAGCCCCAGCATTTT. It translates to CASSKEGPLSNQPQHF.

The gene calls are TRBV20-1 and TRBJ2-1; D gene unclear. There are 11 residues in the CDR3. Germline-derived CDR1 and CDR2 are DFQATT and SNEGSKA (reference sequence). Trimming cost V 0 bases and J 9 bases, with 6 bases left between them. The CDR3 DNA is TGCAGTGCTAGAGAGTATCGTGAGCAGTTCTTC. Protein product: CSAREYREQFF.

The genes are TRBV3-1 (or the pseudogene TRBV3-2) and TRBJ1-1; D unclear. V was cut by 4 bases and J by 1 base, with 7 bases left in between. The germline V gene has CDR1 LGHDT and CDR2 YNNKEL (reference sequence). The CDR3 is 13 amino acids. This CDR3 is CASSLLGNTEAFF. DNA of the CDR3: TGTGCCAGCAGCCTTCTCGGGAACACTGAAGCTTTCTTT.

J is TRBJ2-7 and V is TRBV7-3; D is possibly TRBD1 (5 bases). V was clipped by 6 bases and J by 2 bases, with 17 bases between them. Per germline, CDR1 SGHTA and CDR2 FQGTGA. There are 15 residues in the CDR3. The CDR3 here is CASRALGLRAYEQYF. CDR3 coding DNA: TGTGCCAGCAGGGCTCTGGGGCTACGGGCCTACGAGCAGTACTTC.

This clone was found once. The J gene is TRBJ2-1, the V gene TRBV14; D is unresolved. This CDR3 comprises 15 residues. V dropped 3 bases and J dropped 7 bases, with 16 bases sitting between them. Germline V gene lookup returns CDR1 SGHDN and CDR2 FVKESK. CDR3 in DNA: TGTGCCAGCAGCCAGGTGGGCGTTGCTGGAAATGAGCAGTTCTTC. Translation: CASSQVGVAGNEQFF.

This clone was recorded once. The genes are TRBV14 and TRBJ1-4, with 7 bases identical to TRBD1. CDR3 length: 13 residues. The V gene end was trimmed by 4 bases and the J gene end by 9 bases; junction bases not matched to a gene: 5. Germline loops: CDR1 SGHDN, CDR2 FVKESK. In nucleotides, the CDR3 is TGTGCCAGCAGCCCCGACAGGGTCAAAAAACTGTTTTTT. Its protein product is CASSPDRVKKLFF.

The rearrangement joins TRBV12-5 to TRBJ2-5; 9 nucleotides match TRBD2. The CDR3 contains 15 residues. Trimming removed 7 bases from V and 5 bases from J; junction bases left unmatched: 11. Germline lookup yields CDR1 LGHNT and CDR2 FRNRAP. The CDR3 region is CASAERGAQGETQYF. In nucleotides, the CDR3 is TGTGCTAGTGCGGAGCGGGGGGCACAAGGGGAGACCCAGTACTTC.

The chain recombines TRBV25-1 with TRBJ1-1; no reliable D call. The CDR3 spans 13 residues. V lost 2 bases and J 1 base, leaving 5 bases between the germline ends. Germline values: CDR1 MGHDK, CDR2 SYGVNS. In nucleotides, the CDR3 is TGTGCCAGCAGTGAAGTCCGGAACACTGAAGCTTTCTTT. Its translation is CASSEVRNTEAFF.

The V gene is TRBV5-1, the J gene TRBJ2-1, with TRBD2 matching over 9 bases. This CDR3 contains 16 residues. The V segment lost 7 bases and the J segment 5 bases; nucleotides outside the gene matches: 13. The germline V gene encodes CDR1 SGHRS and CDR2 YFSETQ. The CDR3 DNA reads TGCGCCAGCTCCGCCCAGGGACTAGCAGCCAACAATGAGCAGTTCTTC. It encodes CASSAQGLAANNEQFF.

The rearrangement uses TRBV27 and TRBJ1-4; possible D gene TRBD1, 5 bases. The CDR3 consists of 15 residues. Germline loops: CDR1 MNHEY, CDR2 SMNVEV (reference sequence). With 4 bases removed from V and 4 bases from J, the gap between germline ends came to 13 bases. In DNA form, the CDR3 reads TGTGCCAGCAGTTGGGGCGGGGTGAATAATGAAAAACTGTTTTTT. Protein: CASSWGGVNNEKLFF.

The rearrangement uses TRBV28 and TRBJ1-6; TRBD1 agrees at 7 bases. V lost 5 bases, J lost 12 bases, and 16 bases stayed unmatched. The CDR3 length is 16 residues. The germline V gene encodes CDR1 MDHEN and CDR2 SYDVKM. In nucleotides, the CDR3 is TGTGCCAGCAGTAGACCCCGCGCAGGGGGAATTCAACCCCTCCACTTT. Translating gives CASSRPRAGGIQPLHF.

CDR3 amino acids: CSVATDSGANVLTF. CDR3 in DNA: TGCAGCGTTGCGACAGACTCTGGGGCCAACGTCCTGACTTTC. The genes are TRBV29-1 and TRBJ2-6; perhaps TRBD1 as D (5 bases). The V end lost 4 bases, the J end lost 0 bases, and 7 bases lay between the germline ends. Germline V gene lookup returns CDR1 SQVTM and CDR2 ANQGSEA. The CDR3 contains 14 residues.

V usage is TRBV6-6 and J usage is TRBJ1-1, with 9 bases identical to TRBD1. This CDR3 has 16 residues. Germline values: CDR1 MNHNY, CDR2 SVGAGI (reference sequence). V was pared by 5 bases and J by 0 bases, with 7 bases of the junction left unmatched. CDR3 sequence: CASSPQTGGMNTEAFF. Written as DNA, the CDR3 is TGTGCCAGCAGTCCCCAGACAGGGGGGATGAACACTGAAGCTTTCTTT.

This rearrangement joins TRBV10-3 to TRBJ1-4; the match to TRBD1 covers 7 bases. Unmatched junction bases numbered 25, after V lost 4 bases and J lost 8 bases. This CDR3 contains 20 residues. Germline V gene sequence: CDR1 ENHRY, CDR2 SYGVKD. The CDR3 coding sequence is TGTGCCATCAGTGGATCTTCAGGGGGAGACGGTGCCGGTCGGGGGGAAAAACTGTTTTTT. Its protein product is CAISGSSGGDGAGRGEKLFF.

This chain links TRBV2 with TRBJ2-1; D might be TRBD2 (5 bases). Germline CDR1 is SNHLY and CDR2 is FYNNEI. This CDR3 has 13 residues. The V end was cut by 4 bases, the J end by 8 bases, with 12 bases between. In DNA form, the CDR3 reads TGTGCCAGCAGTGTTTCGGGGAAACATGAGCAGTTCTTC. Its protein product is CASSVSGKHEQFF.

There are a few counts of this clone. V and J are TRBV19 and TRBJ1-6; D is perhaps TRBD1 (5 bases). V shed 5 bases and J shed 7 bases, with 15 bases lying between them. The CDR3 consists of 15 residues. CDR1 and CDR2 from the germline V gene are LNHDA and SQIVND (reference sequence). CDR3 loop: CASSRSGLSNSPLHF. The CDR3 nucleotides read TGTGCCAGTAGTCGGTCGGGACTGAGCAATTCACCCCTCCACTTT.

The V call is TRBV19, the J call TRBJ2-1, with 9 bases identical to TRBD2. Looked up from germline, CDR1 is LNHDA and CDR2 is SQIVND (reference sequence). This CDR3 has 17 residues. Trimming removed 1 base from V and 7 bases from J; junction bases left unmatched: 11. Here the CDR3 DNA reads TGTGCCAGTAGTATAGGCCGGTGGGCGGGGGGGCGGAATGAGCAGTTCTTC. Its translation is CASSIGRWAGGRNEQFF.